The 31 T cell receptor beta chains listed next were all sequenced from one sample in a study. TCRdb used MiXCR to reprocess the 5' RACE reads, holding one entry per CDR3 protein. The sample consists of about 40,000 distinct CDR3 sequences, 22% of them appearing once. Cells sorted as Tregs were CD4+, CD25+ and CD127-/low. The specimen was Tregs sorted from a lymph node. Receptor source: a female donor with breast cancer.

Regarding this clonotype: Possible read error: a much larger clone is one base away. The CDR3 DNA reads as TGCGCCAGCGGCTTCACATCGGAGACTTACACAGATACGCAGTATTTT. Protein: CASGFTSETYTDTQYF. V is TRBV4-1 and J is TRBJ2-3; D is uncertain. In germline, CDR1 is MGHRA, CDR2 YSYEKL. Trimming pared 8 bases from V and 2 bases from J, leaving 20 bases between. This CDR3 has 16 residues.

This clonotype was observed many times. The chain carries TRBV7-9 and TRBJ2-1, with unresolved D. Germline lookup yields CDR1 SEHNR and CDR2 FQNEAQ (reference sequence). V was clipped by 0 bases and J by 11 bases, with 8 bases between them. The CDR3 loop spans 12 amino acids. CDR3 bases: TGTGCCAGCAGCTTAGCGGCGGTTAAGCAGTTCTTC. Translating gives CASSLAAVKQFF.

As regards this clonotype: A clone one base away is much larger, so this may be a read error. J is TRBJ2-7 and V is TRBV5-6; D is undetermined. CDR1 SGHDT and CDR2 YYEEEE come from the germline V gene. CDR3 length: 14 residues. Between the trimmed V and J ends, which lost 4 bases and 6 bases, there was a span of 17 bases. The CDR3 region has the DNA TGTGCCAGCAGCCACATCTACAGACAAGGCGAGCAGTACTTC. It is translated as CASSHIYRQGEQYF.

The CDR3 region has the DNA TGTGCCAGCAGTGAGCAGGGAGGGTCCTACGAGCAGTACTTC. Translating gives CASSEQGGSYEQYF. The V call is TRBV6-1, the J call TRBJ2-7; 7 bases fit TRBD2. Germline values: CDR1 MNHNS, CDR2 SASEGT. V was pared by 3 bases and J by 1 base, with 3 bases of the junction left unmatched. This CDR3 region has 14 residues.

Of note for this clonotype: With a much larger clone just one base away, this may be a read error. The chain links TRBV7-9 to TRBJ1-6; D gene uncertain. Germline V gives CDR1 SEHNR, CDR2 FQNEAQ (reference sequence). The CDR3 runs 15 residues. CDR3 amino acids: CASSFSSSYNSPHHF. The CDR3 nucleotides are TGTGCCAGCAGCTTTTCAAGCTCCTATAATTCACCCCACCACTTT.

This clonotype was seen only a few times. The chain is built from TRBV12-3 or TRBV12-4 and TRBJ2-1, with 8 bases identical to TRBD2. This CDR3 has 15 residues. Losses at the gene ends were 5 bases for V and 8 bases for J; bases not matched to a gene: 11. The CDR3 DNA is TGTGCCAGCAGTCCCGGGACTAGGTATTCGGATGAGCAGTTCTTC. This sequence encodes CASSPGTRYSDEQFF.

The genes are TRBV4-1 and TRBJ2-3; tentative D call: TRBD1 (5 bases). The CDR3 has 16 amino acids. In germline, CDR1 is MGHRA, CDR2 YSYEKL. V was trimmed by 1 base and J by 2 bases, leaving 13 bases between them. The CDR3 loop reads CASSQGSRGTTDTQYF. Here the CDR3 DNA reads TGCGCCAGCAGCCAAGGATCTAGGGGAACCACAGATACGCAGTATTTT.

This clonotype has a handful of counts. The chain links TRBV5-6 to TRBJ2-5; D remains unclear. The length of the CDR3 is 13 residues. Between the trimmed V and J ends, which lost 0 bases and 4 bases, there was a span of 7 bases. In germline, CDR1 is SGHDT, CDR2 YYEEEE. The CDR3 DNA follows: TGTGCCAGCAGCTTGGGCAGTTTAGAGACCCAGTACTTC. This sequence encodes CASSLGSLETQYF.

This clonotype was observed a single time. The germline gene is not matched at one end of the junction; a read error may be the cause. The genes are TRBV5-1 and TRBJ1-1, with 8 bases lining up with TRBD1. The germline V gene encodes CDR1 SGHRS and CDR2 YFSETQ. The CDR3 covers 13 residues. The CDR3 reads CASSLATGGEAGW. CDR3 coding DNA: TGCGCCAGCAGCTTGGCCACAGGGGGGGAAGCGGGCTGG.

The rearrangement uses TRBV18 and TRBJ1-1; no clear D gene. This CDR3 contains 14 residues. Per germline, CDR1 KGHSH and CDR2 LQKENI. Trimming stripped 5 bases from V and 1 base from J, with 11 bases between. CDR3 DNA sequence: TGTGCCAGCTCATTTACAGAAACGAACACTGAAGCTTTCTTT. Translated: CASSFTETNTEAFF.

The rearrangement links TRBV6-5 to TRBJ2-7; weak D call: TRBD2 (7 bases). V lost 7 bases and J 6 bases, leaving 19 bases between the germline ends. This CDR3 has 14 residues. Germline values: CDR1 MNHEY, CDR2 SVGAGI. The CDR3 bases are TGTGCCAGCAATTCGGGGGGCGGAATGGGCGAGCAGTACTTC. This codes for CASNSGGGMGEQYF.

This chain uses TRBV5-4 with TRBJ2-5; 7 bases are a match to TRBD1. The V gene's germline CDR1 is SGHNT and CDR2 YYREEE (reference sequence). The CDR3 is made up of 15 amino acids. With 1 base clipped from V and 4 bases from J, the junction kept 7 bases outside the gene matches. CDR3 sequence reads: CASSLKRGLGETQYF. The CDR3 region has the DNA TGTGCCAGCAGCTTGAAAAGGGGGCTCGGAGAGACCCAGTACTTC.

Comment on this clonotype: This is likely a read error, given that the CDR3 carries no conserved phenylalanine or tryptophan at its end. This chain joins TRBV12-3 or TRBV12-4 and TRBJ1-1; 7 bases align to TRBD1. CDR3 size: 17 residues. Trimming took 1 base from V and 4 from J; bases not matched to a gene: 12. CDR3 loop: CASSLGPDREEGTEAFL. The DNA of the CDR3 is TGTGCCAGCAGTTTAGGACCTGACAGGGAGGAGGGCACTGAAGCTTTCTTG.

Worth noting for this clonotype: One end of the junction fails to match germline, which may point to a read error. The CDR3 bases are TGTGCCGGCAGCGCCGGGACAGACACCGGGGAGCTGTTTTTT. Its translation: CAGSAGTDTGELFF. The chain carries TRBV9 and TRBJ2-2, with 7 positions matching TRBD1. CDR1 and CDR2 from the germline V gene are SGDLS and YYNGEE. The CDR3 runs to 14 residues.

This clonotype was seen at least ten times. The V call is TRBV12-3 or TRBV12-4, the J call TRBJ2-2; TRBD2 aligns across 9 bases. Trimming took 4 bases from V and 4 from J; bases not matched to a gene: 4. There are 15 residues in the CDR3. DNA for the CDR3: TGTGCCAGCAGTTGGGGACTAGCAGGCACCGGGGAGCTGTTTTTT. The encoded protein is CASSWGLAGTGELFF.

This clonotype was recorded only once. The chain combines TRBV3-1 with TRBJ1-5; D remains unclear. Germline V lookup: CDR1 LGHDT, CDR2 YNNKEL (reference sequence). This CDR3 region has 12 residues. V dropped 0 bases and J dropped 6 bases, with 3 bases sitting between them. CDR3 nucleotide sequence: TGTGCCAGCAGCCAAGATAGTCAGCCCCAGCATTTT. Protein product: CASSQDSQPQHF.

In its sample, this clonotype was seen many times. The gene calls are TRBV12-3 or TRBV12-4 and TRBJ2-7, with unresolved D. Trimming removed 6 bases from V and 1 base from J, with 10 bases in between. The CDR3 contains 13 residues. CDR3 loop: CASSHEESYEQYF. In DNA, the CDR3 is TGTGCCAGCAGCCACGAGGAGTCCTACGAGCAGTACTTC.

This chain joins TRBV7-8 and TRBJ2-3, with D perhaps TRBD1 (6 bases). Germline values: CDR1 SGHVS, CDR2 FQNEAQ. There are 18 residues in the CDR3. The V gene lost 5 bases and the J gene lost 2 bases, with 23 bases spanning the gap. The DNA for the CDR3 is TGTGCCAGCAGCCCCGTTAGGGCCTCGGGACATAACACAGATACGCAGTATTTT. Protein: CASSPVRASGHNTDTQYF.

This clonotype showed up many times. V is TRBV4-2 and J is TRBJ2-7, with no clear D. Germline loops: CDR1 LGHNA, CDR2 YNFKEQ. Trimming left V 0 bases short and J 3 bases short, with 9 bases between. The CDR3 extends over 14 amino acids. The CDR3: CASSQETEVYEQYF. CDR3 DNA: TGTGCCAGCAGCCAAGAAACAGAAGTCTACGAGCAGTACTTC.

This clonotype has a count of ten or more. This chain uses TRBV24-1 with TRBJ2-2, with TRBD2 matching 10 bases. Per germline, CDR1 KGHDR and CDR2 SFDVKD. V trimming: 4 bases; J trimming: 5 bases; junction bases outside the gene matches: 6. The CDR3 length is 16 residues. CDR3 nucleotides: TGTGCCACCAGTGAATCTCGGACTAGCGGAACCGGGGAGCTGTTTTTT. It translates to CATSESRTSGTGELFF.

This clonotype was found once. This chain joins TRBV28 and TRBJ1-1; 12 bases agree with TRBD1. The CDR3 has 15 amino acids. In germline, CDR1 is MDHEN, CDR2 SYDVKM. V gave up 5 bases and J gave up 5 bases; unmatched junction bases: 6. The CDR3 loop is CASSTSGQGATEAFF. In nucleotides, the CDR3 is TGTGCCAGCAGTACCTCGGGACAGGGGGCGACTGAAGCTTTCTTT.

This clonotype came up many times. The chain recombines TRBV15 with TRBJ2-2; a weak D match, TRBD2 (5 bases). In germline, CDR1 is LNHNV, CDR2 YYDKDF (reference sequence). This CDR3 has 15 amino acids. The V end was cut by 5 bases, the J end by 3 bases, with 13 bases between. Written as DNA, the CDR3 is TGTGCCACCAGCCGCGGGTCGGGCTACACCGGGGAGCTGTTTTTT. Translating it yields CATSRGSGYTGELFF.

The table lists this clonotype with a count of one. A much more abundant neighbour one base away suggests this may be a read error. This chain connects TRBV28 to TRBJ2-5, with D uncertain. The germline gives CDR1 MDHEN, CDR2 SYDVKM. V was cut by 8 bases and J by 1 base, with 8 bases left in between. This CDR3 comprises 12 residues. This CDR3 reads CASGERQETQYF. CDR3 DNA sequence: TGTGCCAGCGGCGAGCGCCAAGAGACCCAGTACTTC.

Details on this clonotype: A much larger clone is a single base away; this may be a read error. The chain couples TRBV20-1 to TRBJ2-3; no firm D call. The CDR3 runs to 15 residues. Germline V lookup: CDR1 DFQATT, CDR2 SNEGSKA (reference sequence). Trimming took 4 bases from V and 4 from J, leaving 18 bases between them. Here the CDR3 DNA reads TGCAGTGCTACGGCCCCTCGGTCGGACGCAGATACGCAGTATTTT. Its translation is CSATAPRSDADTQYF.

This clonotype was seen many times. The chain is built from TRBV7-9 and TRBJ2-1, with TRBD2 matching over 7 bases. Germline V lookup: CDR1 SEHNR, CDR2 FQNEAQ (reference sequence). With 1 base clipped from V and 0 bases from J, the junction kept 0 bases outside the gene matches. This CDR3 has 15 amino acids. DNA for the CDR3: TGTGCCAGCAGCTTAGGGACTAGCTCCTACAATGAGCAGTTCTTC. Protein sequence: CASSLGTSSYNEQFF.

This clonotype was observed at least ten times. V is TRBV6-5 and J is TRBJ1-1; D remains unclear. The CDR3 loop spans 13 amino acids. Germline-derived CDR1 and CDR2 are MNHEY and SVGAGI. V lost 8 bases and J lost 6, with 16 bases in between. The CDR3 is CASYSWGRAEAFF. The CDR3 DNA reads as TGTGCCAGCTACTCTTGGGGTAGGGCTGAAGCTTTCTTT.

This clonotype was observed a handful of times. A much larger clone differs from this one at a single base, so this may be a read error. The gene calls are TRBV6-5 and TRBJ1-5; no reliable D call. Germline V gene lookup returns CDR1 MNHEY and CDR2 SVGAGI. Between the trimmed V and J ends, which lost 7 bases and 0 bases, there was a span of 19 bases. The length of the CDR3 is 17 residues. The DNA of the CDR3 is TGTGCCAGCATTCCGAGAGGCGGCCTTTATAGCAATCAGCCCCAGCATTTT. It is translated as CASIPRGGLYSNQPQHF.

The chain uses TRBV20-1 and TRBJ2-1; D may correspond to TRBD1 or TRBD2 (5 bases each). CDR1 is DFQATT, CDR2 SNEGSKA, per germline (reference sequence). The CDR3 is made up of 16 amino acids. The V end was cut by 6 bases, the J end by 1 base, with 19 bases between. The CDR3, as DNA: TGCAGTGCCGATTCTCCAGGGAGCATGTCCTACAATGAGCAGTTCTTC. This gives the protein CSADSPGSMSYNEQFF.

This clonotype was seen at least ten times. The gene calls are TRBV28 and TRBJ2-1; 11 bases agree with TRBD2. CDR1 and CDR2 (germline): MDHEN, SYDVKM. The V segment lost 1 base and the J segment 6 bases; nucleotides outside the gene matches: 8. The CDR3 runs 17 residues. CDR3 coding DNA: TGTGCCAGCAGTTTATTAGCGGGAGGGCCGAGCGGCAATGAGCAGTTCTTC. Translation: CASSLLAGGPSGNEQFF.

This clonotype was counted only a few times. The V and J genes are TRBV27 and TRBJ1-2; D perhaps matches TRBD1 (6 bases). There are 14 residues in the CDR3. Germline V gives CDR1 MNHEY, CDR2 SMNVEV (reference sequence). Trimming took off 6 bases at V and 3 bases at J, with 14 bases between the two ends. As DNA, the CDR3 is TGTGCCAGCAGACCCCGGACAGCTTACTATGGCTACACCTTC. It specifies CASRPRTAYYGYTF.

Many counts were recorded for this clonotype. The chain employs TRBV9 and TRBJ1-1; D is undetermined. The germline V and J ends were trimmed by 0 bases and 1 base, with 10 bases remaining between them. Per the germline V gene, CDR1 is SGDLS and CDR2 is YYNGEE. The CDR3 sequence is 15 residues long. The CDR3 spells CASSVAGATNTEAFF. CDR3 in DNA: TGTGCCAGCAGCGTAGCGGGAGCTACGAACACTGAAGCTTTCTTT.